There are a few counts of the clone carrying this T cell receptor beta chain. The length of the CDR3 is 17 residues. Germline V CDR1 and CDR2: KGHSH, LQKENI. The V gene lost 0 bases and the J gene lost 3 bases, with 15 bases spanning the gap. The data stem from a study of T cells after posttransplantation cyclophosphamide. Methotrexate plus calcineurin inhibitor accompanied controls' myeloablative marrow transplants; sampling was 1 year later. Using immunoSEQ multiplex PCR, the repertoire was profiled, and TCRdb retains in-frame clones only, with some absent. Of 4,500 to 6,000 clones in the sample, 73% are singletons; the top ten hold 45% to 55%.

This clonotype originated in a female patient between 50 and 60 years old who received an allogeneic stem cell transplant from an unrelated donor, was CMV-positive, and had acute and chronic GVHD. Part of the T cell pool may stem from the graft donor. The chain carries TRBV18 and TRBJ1-3, with a tentative D call TRBD1 (5 bases). Sequenced material: PBMCs, taken 321 days after allogeneic stem cell transplant with calcineurin inhibitor and methotrexate. In DNA form, the CDR3 reads TGTGCCAGCTCACCACCTGTACAGGCGGTAGATGGAAACACCATATATTTT. Translation gives CASSPPVQAVDGNTIYF.